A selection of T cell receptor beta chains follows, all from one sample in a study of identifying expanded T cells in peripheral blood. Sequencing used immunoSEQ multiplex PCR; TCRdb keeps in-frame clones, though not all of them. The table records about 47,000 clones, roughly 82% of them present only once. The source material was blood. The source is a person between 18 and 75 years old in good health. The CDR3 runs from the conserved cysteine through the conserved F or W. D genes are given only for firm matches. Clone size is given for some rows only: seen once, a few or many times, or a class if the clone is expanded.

CDR3 protein: CASSFQGGTEAFF
CDR3 DNA: TGTGCCAGCAGCTTTCAGGGGGGCACTGAAGCTTTCTTT
V gene: TRBV7-2
D gene: TRBD1
J gene: TRBJ1-1
clone size: .

CDR3 protein: CASSVDGGSNQPQHF
CDR3 DNA: TGTGCCAGCAGCGTAGATGGCGGGAGCAATCAGCCCCAGCATTTT
V gene: TRBV9
D gene: .
J gene: TRBJ1-5
clone size: .

CDR3 protein: CASSIDLGAYEQYF
CDR3 DNA: TGTGCCAGTAGTATAGATCTGGGGGCATACGAGCAGTACTTC
V gene: TRBV19
D gene: .
J gene: TRBJ2-7
clone size: .

CDR3 protein: CASSLGGSPNEQFF
CDR3 DNA: TGTGCCAGCAGCCTGGGGGGCTCCCCCAATGAGCAGTTCTTC
V gene: TRBV4-2
D gene: .
J gene: TRBJ2-1
clone size: once

CDR3 protein: CASSRDWAETQYF
CDR3 DNA: TGCGCCAGCAGCCGGGACTGGGCGGAGACCCAGTACTTC
V gene: TRBV5-1
D gene: .
J gene: TRBJ2-5
clone size: .

CDR3 protein: CASSLAIQETQYF
CDR3 DNA: TGTGCCAGCAGCTTAGCAATACAAGAGACCCAGTACTTC
V gene: TRBV5-6
D gene: .
J gene: TRBJ2-5
clone size: .

CDR3 protein: CANSPGQGNEKLFF
CDR3 DNA: TGTGCCAATTCGCCGGGACAGGGGAATGAAAAACTGTTTTTT
V gene: TRBV6-1
D gene: TRBD1
J gene: TRBJ1-4
clone size: .

CDR3 protein: CASSVRSSGGHTGELFF
CDR3 DNA: TGTGCCAGCAGCGTGCGGTCTAGCGGGGGTCACACCGGGGAGCTGTTTTTT
V gene: TRBV9
D gene: TRBD2
J gene: TRBJ2-2
clone size: .

CDR3 protein: CATQRVWNTEAFF
CDR3 DNA: TGTGCCACCCAGCGGGTGTGGAACACTGAAGCTTTCTTT
V gene: TRBV6-1
D gene: .
J gene: TRBJ1-1
clone size: .

CDR3 protein: CASSFRLGGAEPQYF
CDR3 DNA: TGTGCCAGCAGTTTTAGGCTCGGCGGGGCGGAACCGCAGTACTTC
V gene: TRBV28
D gene: .
J gene: TRBJ2-7
clone size: once

CDR3 protein: CASSGGRDRSNSPLHF
CDR3 DNA: TGTGCCAGCAGTGGTGGCAGAGACAGGTCGAATTCACCCCTCCACTTT
V gene: TRBV6-1
D gene: .
J gene: TRBJ1-6
clone size: .

CDR3 protein: CASSRGSPNNQPQHF
CDR3 DNA: TGTGCCAGCAGCCGGGGCTCCCCAAACAATCAGCCCCAGCATTTT
V gene: TRBV6-6
D gene: .
J gene: TRBJ1-5
clone size: .

CDR3 protein: CASSYSTQGRNEQYF
CDR3 DNA: TGTGCCAGCAGTTACTCGACCCAGGGTAGGAACGAGCAGTACTTC
V gene: TRBV6-5
D gene: .
J gene: TRBJ2-7
clone size: .

CDR3 protein: CTSSQQPAESCQNKNIQYF
CDR3 DNA: TGCACCAGCAGCCAACAACCAGCTGAGTCGTGTCAAAACAAAAACATTCAGTACTTC
V gene: TRBV1
D gene: .
J gene: TRBJ2-4
clone size: .